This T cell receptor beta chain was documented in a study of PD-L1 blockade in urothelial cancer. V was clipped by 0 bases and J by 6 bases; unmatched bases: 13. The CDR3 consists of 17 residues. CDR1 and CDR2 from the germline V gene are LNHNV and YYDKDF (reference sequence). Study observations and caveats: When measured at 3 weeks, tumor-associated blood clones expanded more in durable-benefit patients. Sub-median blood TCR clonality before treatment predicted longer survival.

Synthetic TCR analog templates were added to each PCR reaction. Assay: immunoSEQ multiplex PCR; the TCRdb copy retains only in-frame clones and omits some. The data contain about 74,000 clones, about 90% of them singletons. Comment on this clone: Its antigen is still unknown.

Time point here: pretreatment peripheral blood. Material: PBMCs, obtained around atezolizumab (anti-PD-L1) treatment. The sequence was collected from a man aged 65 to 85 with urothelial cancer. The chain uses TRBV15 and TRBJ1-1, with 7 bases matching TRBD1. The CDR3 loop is CATSRDMAPGQRAEAFF. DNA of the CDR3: TGTGCCACCAGCAGAGACATGGCCCCGGGACAGAGGGCTGAAGCTTTCTTT.